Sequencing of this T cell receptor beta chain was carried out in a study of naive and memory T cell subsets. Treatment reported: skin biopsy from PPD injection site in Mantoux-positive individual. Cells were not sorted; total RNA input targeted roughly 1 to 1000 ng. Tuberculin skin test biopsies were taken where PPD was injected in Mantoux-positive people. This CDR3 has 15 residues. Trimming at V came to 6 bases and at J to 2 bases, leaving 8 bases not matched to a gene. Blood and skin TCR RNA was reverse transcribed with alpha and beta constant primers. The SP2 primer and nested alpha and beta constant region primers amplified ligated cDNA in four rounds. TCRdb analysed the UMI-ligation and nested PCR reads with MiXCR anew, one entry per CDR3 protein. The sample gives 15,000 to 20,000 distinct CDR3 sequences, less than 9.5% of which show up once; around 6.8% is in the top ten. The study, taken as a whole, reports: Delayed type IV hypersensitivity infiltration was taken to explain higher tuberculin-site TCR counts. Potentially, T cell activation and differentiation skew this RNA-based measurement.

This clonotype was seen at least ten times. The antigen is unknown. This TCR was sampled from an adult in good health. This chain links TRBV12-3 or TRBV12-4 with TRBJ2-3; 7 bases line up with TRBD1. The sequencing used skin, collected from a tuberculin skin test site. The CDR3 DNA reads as TGTGCCAGCAGCCTACCGGGACAGATCACAGATACGCAGTATTTT. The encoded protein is CASSLPGQITDTQYF.